The TCR beta chain described here comes from a study of blood T cell repertoires in COVID-19. At the level of the study: Sources were T cells, B-cell-depleted T cells, or PBMCs; the material itself was cDNA or gDNA.

This CDR3 region has 15 residues. Germline CDR1 and CDR2: LNHNV and YYDKDF (reference sequence). V was shortened by 0 bases and J by 1 base, with 6 bases between the two germline ends. In the original processing: Estimation of nucleated cell counts relied on the amplification of reference gene primers. Sequenced by immunoSEQ multiplex PCR; TCRdb stores in-frame clones only, minus some. Clonal size and the V and J genes are those of that table, whereas D and trimming came from the DNA. Here the sample spans about 140,000 clones, approximately 82% being singletons. Material for sequencing was peripheral blood. J is TRBJ2-2 and V is TRBV15, with D unclear. This clonotype originated in a man aged 60 to 75 with active or convalescent COVID-19. The CDR3 protein is CATSRDGGNTGELFF. The CDR3 DNA reads TGTGCCACCAGCAGAGACGGTGGGAACACCGGGGAGCTGTTTTTT.